This TCR beta chain originates from a study of OX40 agonist ivuxolimab in advanced cancers. This CDR3 has 14 amino acids. Germline V CDR1 and CDR2: SGHRS, YFSETQ. After removal of 4 bases from V and 5 bases from J, the junction contained 5 bases not matched to a gene. Generated by immunoSEQ multiplex PCR, the TCRdb table keeps only in-frame clones and is missing some. This sample carries tens of thousands of clones, 88% of them seen once, and the ten largest clones take 5.5% to 7%. Whole-study findings and limits: More expanded clones were found, on average, in CD8+ than in CD4+ T cells.

As concerns this clone: Its target is unknown.

J is TRBJ2-2 and V is TRBV5-1, with 7 bases aligning to TRBD2. Material: CD4+ or CD8+ T cells sorted from blood, obtained in a trial of the OX40 agonist ivuxolimab. This clonotype was obtained from an adult with an advanced solid tumor such as melanoma, head and neck, liver or kidney cancer. The DNA for the CDR3 is TGCGCCAGCAGCGCCGCTAGCGGAACCGGGGAGCTGTTTTTT. Its translation is CASSAASGTGELFF.